A selection of T cell receptor beta chains follows, all from one sample in a study of regulatory T cells in long-lasting Graves disease. From the multiplex PCR reads, TCRdb called clonotypes with MiXCR, one entry per CDR3 protein. The sample holds roughly 380,000 distinct CDR3 sequences, around 15% seen once. The sequencing here drew on peripheral blood mononuclear cells (PBMCs), taken at new diagnosis, from a patient treated with antithyroid drugs. These receptors all stem from a female donor with Graves disease. Each CDR3 is given with its conserved first and last residue. The order of the fields is J gene, CDR3 length, V gene, CDR3 protein.

TRBJ2-5	15	TRBV5-1	CASSLSAGTGETQYF
TRBJ1-5	14	TRBV2	CASQQGWGNQPQHF
TRBJ2-5	14	TRBV19	CASSMAGGQETQYF
TRBJ2-2	17	TRBV4-2	CASSHPSRRTNTGELFF
TRBJ1-2	18	TRBV28	CASSLPTGNPLLSGGYTF
TRBJ1-4	14	TRBV12-3/TRBV12-4	CASSFVGAGEKLFF
TRBJ2-7	15	TRBV2	CASSSSTGWIYEQYF
TRBJ2-3	16	TRBV20-1	CSARDLQRGNTDTQYF
TRBJ1-2	14	TRBV2	CASSDTSDRAGYTF
TRBJ2-1	15	TRBV20-1	CSARDLFGFGDEQFF
TRBJ2-7	15	TRBV28	CASRPWTELHYEQYF
TRBJ1-1	13	TRBV5-1	CASSSLDRGKAFF
TRBJ1-1	15	TRBV9	CASSVAAGLNTEAFF
TRBJ1-3	14	TRBV2	CASSWRDPYGTIYF
TRBJ2-4	19	TRBV7-9	CASSLIEGTANLAKNIQYF
TRBJ1-1	13	TRBV12-3/TRBV12-4	CASSWTTGSEAFF
TRBJ2-5	15	TRBV20-1	CSAEGLAGDQETQYF
TRBJ2-7	14	TRBV20-1	CSARGREGIYEQYF
TRBJ2-1	13	TRBV2	CASKDSAYNEQFF
TRBJ2-3	14	TRBV7-9	CASTQTESTDTQYF
TRBJ2-2	15	TRBV7-9	CASSRILRGTGELFF
TRBJ1-1	14	TRBV7-2	CASTVPGLHTEAFF
TRBJ1-6	15	TRBV18	CASSPPGGQHSPLHF
TRBJ2-7	13	TRBV6-1	CASEASGSYEQYF
TRBJ1-5	16	TRBV20-1	CSAQSRGEGGNQPQHF
TRBJ2-3	16	TRBV27	CASSNSGGRLADTQYF
TRBJ2-1	16	TRBV13	CASSLEREDQGDEQFF
TRBJ1-5	16	TRBV12-3/TRBV12-4	CASSLGGPRERQPQHF
TRBJ1-2	15	TRBV18	CASSPTGDKNYGYTF
TRBJ1-2	16	TRBV6-5	CASSYSGTEGYYGYTF
TRBJ2-5	17	TRBV20-1	CSAGARTSGTIQETQYF
TRBJ1-5	16	TRBV16	CASRLSNTGERQPQHF
TRBJ2-3	11	TRBV10-3	CAISDPDTQYF
TRBJ1-6	15	TRBV6-2/TRBV6-3	CASGPSGTANSPLHF
TRBJ2-5	17	TRBV29-1	CSVEDLGLAGVMETQYF
TRBJ1-6	16	TRBV3-1	CASSQESQPGGSPLHF
TRBJ2-3	17	TRBV7-9	CASSFGRADPSTDTQYF